This is a list of T cell receptor beta chains from one sample in a study of cytomegalovirus exposure and HLA in healthy donors. Generated by immunoSEQ multiplex PCR, the TCRdb table keeps only in-frame clones and is missing some. The sample includes just over 150,000 clones, around 74% of them seen just once. Sequencing input: PBMCs. These receptors all come from a woman in her thirties in good health and CMV-seronegative. Both conserved end residues are part of each CDR3. The D gene is left open where the match is weak. Not all rows give a size; the values are once, few, many and, for expanded clones, a class.

. | few | TRBJ2-1 | TRBV2 | CARDRLGGLSYNEQFF | TGTGCCAGGGATAGACTTGGGGGCTTGTCCTACAATGAGCAGTTCTTC
TRBD1 | . | TRBJ1-1 | TRBV7-9 | CASRYGETGEAFF | TGTGCCAGCAGATATGGGGAGACAGGGGAAGCTTTCTTT
TRBD2 | . | TRBJ2-3 | TRBV6-4 | CASSSGMKDTQYF | TGTGCCAGCAGTAGCGGGATGAAAGATACGCAGTATTTT
TRBD1 | . | TRBJ1-1 | TRBV6-1 | CASSNNRGLNTEAFF | TGTGCCAGCAGCAACAACAGGGGACTGAACACTGAAGCTTTCTTT
. | . | TRBJ1-2 | TRBV9 | CASSAPQGRGYTF | TGTGCCAGCAGCGCCCCTCAGGGTCGCGGCTACACCTTC
. | . | TRBJ2-2 | TRBV2 | CACMLQVPGELFF | TGTGCCTGCATGTTGCAGGTACCCGGGGAGCTGTTTTTT
. | . | TRBJ2-1 | TRBV5-1 | CASSLVARGSYNEQFF | TGCGCCAGCAGCCTTGTCGCCAGGGGCTCCTACAATGAGCAGTTCTTC
TRBD1 | . | TRBJ2-2 | TRBV10-3 | CAITPDRDTGELFF | TGTGCCATCACTCCGGACAGGGACACCGGGGAGCTGTTTTTT
. | . | TRBJ1-2 | TRBV2 | CASSEEAGQYYGYTF | TGTGCCAGCAGTGAAGAAGCAGGCCAGTACTATGGCTACACCTTC
TRBD1 | . | TRBJ2-1 | TRBV19 | CASKGEGAKEQFF | TGTGCCAGTAAAGGTGAGGGGGCGAAGGAGCAGTTCTTC